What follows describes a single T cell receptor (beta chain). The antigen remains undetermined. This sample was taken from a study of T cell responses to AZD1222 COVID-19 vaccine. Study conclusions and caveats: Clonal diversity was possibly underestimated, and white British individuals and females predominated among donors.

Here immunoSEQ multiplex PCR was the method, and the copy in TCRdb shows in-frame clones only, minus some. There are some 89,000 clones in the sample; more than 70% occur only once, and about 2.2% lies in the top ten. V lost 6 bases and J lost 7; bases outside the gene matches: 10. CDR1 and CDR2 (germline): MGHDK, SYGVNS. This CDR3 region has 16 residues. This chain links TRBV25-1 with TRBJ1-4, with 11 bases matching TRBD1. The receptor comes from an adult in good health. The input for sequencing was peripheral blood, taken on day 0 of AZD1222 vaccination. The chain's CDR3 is CASRAIGGTGGEKLFF. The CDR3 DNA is TGTGCCAGCAGGGCCATTGGGGGGACAGGGGGTGAAAAACTGTTTTTT.